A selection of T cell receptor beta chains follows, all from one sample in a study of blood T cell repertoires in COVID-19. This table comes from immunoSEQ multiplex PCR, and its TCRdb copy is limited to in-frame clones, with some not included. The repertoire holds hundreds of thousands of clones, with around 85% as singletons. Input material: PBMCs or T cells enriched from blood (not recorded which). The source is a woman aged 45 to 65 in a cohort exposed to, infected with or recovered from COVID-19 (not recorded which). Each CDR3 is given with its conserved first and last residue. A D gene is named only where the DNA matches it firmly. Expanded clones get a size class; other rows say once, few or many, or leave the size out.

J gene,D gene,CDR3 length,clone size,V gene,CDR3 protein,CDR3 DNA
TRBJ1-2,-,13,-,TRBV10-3,CAISESGSYGYTF,TGTGCCATCAGTGAGTCAGGGAGCTATGGCTACACCTTC
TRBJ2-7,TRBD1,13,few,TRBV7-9,CASGTGGPRYQYF,TGTGCCAGTGGGACAGGGGGCCCCAGGTATCAGTACTTC
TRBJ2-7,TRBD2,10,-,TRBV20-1,CASRGDEQYF,TGCGCCTCGCGGGGGGACGAGCAGTACTTC
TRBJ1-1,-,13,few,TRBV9,CASSGAFNTEAFF,TGTGCCAGCAGCGGGGCCTTTAACACTGAAGCTTTCTTT
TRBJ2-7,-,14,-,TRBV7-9,CASSLEPIRHEQYF,TGTGCCAGCAGCTTAGAGCCCATTCGTCACGAGCAGTACTTC
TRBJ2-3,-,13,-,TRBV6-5,CASRGIDTDTQYF,TGTGCCAGCCGGGGGATAGACACAGATACGCAGTATTTT
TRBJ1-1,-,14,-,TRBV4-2,CASSQQGSATEAFF,TGTGCCAGCAGCCAACAGGGGTCGGCCACTGAAGCTTTCTTT
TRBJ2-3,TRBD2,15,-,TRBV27,CASSLGLAVTDTQYF,TGTGCCAGCAGTTTAGGACTAGCCGTGACAGATACGCAGTATTTT
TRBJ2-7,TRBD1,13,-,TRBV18,CASSLQGGYEQYF,TGTGCCAGCTCACTACAGGGGGGCTACGAGCAGTACTTC
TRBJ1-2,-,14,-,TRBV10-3,CAIGASGANYGYTF,TGTGCCATCGGGGCCTCGGGCGCTAACTATGGCTACACCTTC
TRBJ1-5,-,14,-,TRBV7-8,CASSLTGIRQPQHF,TGTGCCAGCAGCTTAACGGGGATACGTCAGCCCCAGCATTTT
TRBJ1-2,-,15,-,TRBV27,CASSPNGDSDYGYTF,TGTGCCAGCAGTCCCAATGGAGACAGTGACTATGGCTACACCTTC
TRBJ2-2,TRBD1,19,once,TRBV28,CASSSTPYRGDRDTGELFF,TGTGCCAGCAGTTCAACACCCTACAGGGGAGATCGTGACACCGGGGAGCTGTTTTTT
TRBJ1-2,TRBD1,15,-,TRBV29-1,CSVHTRDSKSYGYTF,TGCAGCGTTCATACCCGGGACAGCAAATCCTATGGCTACACCTTC
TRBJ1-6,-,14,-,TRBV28,CASSLDRIDSPLHF,TGTGCCAGCAGTTTAGACAGGATTGATTCACCCCTCCACTTT
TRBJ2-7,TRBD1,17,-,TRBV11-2,CASSLAPRTGEIYEQYF,TGTGCCAGCAGCTTAGCCCCTAGGACAGGGGAGATCTACGAGCAGTACTTC
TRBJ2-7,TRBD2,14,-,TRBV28,CASSLASGRYEQYF,TGTGCCAGCAGTTTGGCTAGCGGACGCTACGAGCAGTACTTC
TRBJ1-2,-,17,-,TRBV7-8,CASSLGFGWAGVHGYTF,TGTGCCAGCAGCTTAGGTTTTGGGTGGGCGGGTGTACATGGCTACACCTTC
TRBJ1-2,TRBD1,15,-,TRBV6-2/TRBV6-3,CASSYSGQASGGYTF,TGTGCCAGCAGTTACTCAGGACAGGCCAGCGGGGGCTACACCTTC
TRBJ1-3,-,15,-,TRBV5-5,CASSLVAVSGNTIYF,TGTGCCAGCAGCTTGGTTGCGGTGTCGGGAAACACCATATATTTT
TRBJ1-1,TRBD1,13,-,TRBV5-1,CASSPDRATEAFF,TGCGCCAGCAGCCCCGACAGGGCCACTGAAGCTTTCTTT
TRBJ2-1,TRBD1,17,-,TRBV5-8,CASSLTGTASPVGEQFF,TGTGCCAGCAGCCTCACCGGGACAGCCTCTCCCGTTGGTGAGCAGTTCTTC
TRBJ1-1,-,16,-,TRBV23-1,CASSQSSEWANTEAFF,TGCGCCAGCAGTCAATCATCCGAGTGGGCGAACACTGAAGCTTTCTTT
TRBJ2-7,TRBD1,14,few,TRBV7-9,CASSLQGKTYEQYF,TGTGCCAGCAGCCTACAGGGGAAAACCTACGAGCAGTACTTC
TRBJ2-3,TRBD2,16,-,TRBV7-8,CASITRGRASTDTQYF,TGTGCCAGCATCACGCGGGGGAGAGCTAGCACAGATACGCAGTATTTT
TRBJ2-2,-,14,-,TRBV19,CASSPGGYTGELFF,TGTGCCAGTAGTCCAGGAGGGTACACCGGGGAGCTGTTTTTT
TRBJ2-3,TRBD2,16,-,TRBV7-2,CASSRAGGPRTDTQYF,TGTGCCAGCAGCAGGGCGGGGGGGCCGAGGACAGATACGCAGTATTTT